Listed below are T cell receptor beta chains from one sample, sequenced in a study of CD8 T cells in ankylosing spondylitis. TCRdb independently ran MiXCR on the 5' RACE reads; one entry per CDR3 protein. The repertoire holds a few hundred thousand distinct CDR3 sequences, more than 5.5% seen once, with 14% in the top ten. The sequenced material came from blood, either unsorted or a sorted T cell fraction (not recorded which). These receptor sequences come from a male donor with ankylosing spondylitis. Each CDR3 is given with its conserved first and last residue. A D gene is named only where the DNA matches it firmly. Expanded clones are given a class, and other clones once, few, many or no size at all.

CDR3aa: CATSSRTGHSPLHF
CDR3nt: TGTGCCACCAGCTCCCGGACAGGGCATTCACCCCTCCACTTT
d_gene: TRBD1
abundance: many
v_gene: TRBV15
len: 14
j_gene: TRBJ1-6

CDR3aa: CASGYRAGGTQYF
CDR3nt: TGTGCCTCCGGGTACAGGGCCGGTGGGACCCAGTACTTC
d_gene: NA
abundance: NA
v_gene: TRBV27
len: 13
j_gene: TRBJ2-5

CDR3aa: CSWGGTEAFF
CDR3nt: TGCAGTTGGGGGGGGACTGAAGCTTTCTTT
d_gene: NA
abundance: many
v_gene: TRBV29-1
len: 10
j_gene: TRBJ1-1

CDR3aa: CSVEVEGLDTQYF
CDR3nt: TGCAGCGTTGAAGTGGAGGGGTTGGATACGCAGTATTTT
d_gene: NA
abundance: many
v_gene: TRBV29-1
len: 13
j_gene: TRBJ2-3

CDR3aa: CASSYASGGQETQYF
CDR3nt: TGTGCCAGCAGTTACGCTAGCGGGGGCCAGGAGACCCAGTACTTC
d_gene: TRBD2
abundance: few
v_gene: TRBV6-5
len: 15
j_gene: TRBJ2-5

CDR3aa: CASSLRPREANYGYTF
CDR3nt: TGTGCCAGCAGTTTACGCCCTAGAGAGGCTAACTATGGCTACACCTTC
d_gene: NA
abundance: many
v_gene: TRBV28
len: 16
j_gene: TRBJ1-2

CDR3aa: CSARDHKYQETQYF
CDR3nt: TGCAGTGCTAGAGATCATAAATACCAAGAGACCCAGTACTTC
d_gene: NA
abundance: NA
v_gene: TRBV20-1
len: 14
j_gene: TRBJ2-5

CDR3aa: CASSHRHSSYNEQFF
CDR3nt: TGTGCCAGCAGCCACCGGCACAGCTCCTACAATGAGCAGTTCTTC
d_gene: NA
abundance: many
v_gene: TRBV9
len: 15
j_gene: TRBJ2-1

CDR3aa: CASSSDRESTDTQYF
CDR3nt: TGCGCCAGCAGCTCCGACAGGGAGAGCACAGATACGCAGTATTTT
d_gene: TRBD1
abundance: few
v_gene: TRBV5-1
len: 15
j_gene: TRBJ2-3

CDR3aa: CASRVDREKGELFF
CDR3nt: TGTGCCAGCAGAGTGGACAGGGAGAAGGGGGAGCTGTTTTTT
d_gene: TRBD1
abundance: many
v_gene: TRBV7-9
len: 14
j_gene: TRBJ2-2

CDR3aa: CAWSSLGYSYEQYF
CDR3nt: TGTGCCTGGAGTAGTTTGGGCTACTCCTACGAGCAGTACTTC
d_gene: NA
abundance: NA
v_gene: TRBV30
len: 14
j_gene: TRBJ2-7

CDR3aa: CASSLEGTSYEQYF
CDR3nt: TGTGCCAGCAGTTTAGAGGGGACCTCCTACGAGCAGTACTTC
d_gene: NA
abundance: many
v_gene: TRBV12-3/TRBV12-4
len: 14
j_gene: TRBJ2-7

CDR3aa: CSVDRLRETQYF
CDR3nt: TGCAGTGTTGACAGGTTAAGGGAGACCCAGTACTTC
d_gene: NA
abundance: many
v_gene: TRBV20-1
len: 12
j_gene: TRBJ2-5

CDR3aa: CASSLGRGGQQPQHF
CDR3nt: TGTGCCAGCAGTTTAGGGCGAGGGGGGCAACAGCCCCAGCATTTT
d_gene: NA
abundance: many
v_gene: TRBV27
len: 15
j_gene: TRBJ1-5

CDR3aa: CASSRVLNEQFF
CDR3nt: TGTGCCAGCAGTCGGGTCTTGAATGAGCAGTTCTTC
d_gene: NA
abundance: NA
v_gene: TRBV5-6
len: 12
j_gene: TRBJ2-1

CDR3aa: CASSLEWWGRGGADTQYF
CDR3nt: TGTGCCAGCAGCTTAGAGTGGTGGGGCAGGGGAGGGGCAGATACGCAGTATTTT
d_gene: NA
abundance: many
v_gene: TRBV11-2
len: 18
j_gene: TRBJ2-3

CDR3aa: CASSAWGTGRDEQFF
CDR3nt: TGTGCCAGCAGCGCATGGGGGACAGGGCGCGATGAGCAGTTCTTC
d_gene: TRBD1
abundance: NA
v_gene: TRBV9
len: 15
j_gene: TRBJ2-1

CDR3aa: CASSLWLAGGNEQFF
CDR3nt: TGTGCCAGCAGCTTATGGTTAGCGGGGGGTAATGAGCAGTTCTTC
d_gene: TRBD2
abundance: NA
v_gene: TRBV7-3
len: 15
j_gene: TRBJ2-1

CDR3aa: CASSSAGGGADTQYF
CDR3nt: TGTGCCAGCAGCTCAGCGGGAGGTGGGGCAGATACGCAGTATTTT
d_gene: TRBD2
abundance: many
v_gene: TRBV7-8
len: 15
j_gene: TRBJ2-3

CDR3aa: CASSLIVGAGVVANVLTF
CDR3nt: TGTGCCAGCAGTTTAATTGTCGGAGCGGGAGTAGTGGCCAACGTCCTGACTTTC
d_gene: TRBD2
abundance: NA
v_gene: TRBV28
len: 18
j_gene: TRBJ2-6

CDR3aa: CASSLPRSRHTDTQYF
CDR3nt: TGTGCCAGCAGCTTGCCCCGGTCCAGACACACAGATACGCAGTATTTT
d_gene: NA
abundance: many
v_gene: TRBV12-3/TRBV12-4
len: 16
j_gene: TRBJ2-3

CDR3aa: CASSYSSVGWNEQFF
CDR3nt: TGTGCCAGCAGTTATTCTTCCGTGGGATGGAATGAGCAGTTCTTC
d_gene: NA
abundance: NA
v_gene: TRBV6-5
len: 15
j_gene: TRBJ2-1

CDR3aa: CASSQVDLYEQYF
CDR3nt: TGTGCCAGCAGCCAAGTGGACCTCTACGAGCAGTACTTC
d_gene: NA
abundance: few
v_gene: TRBV3-1
len: 13
j_gene: TRBJ2-7

CDR3aa: CASSPYRGGRNWDTEAFF
CDR3nt: TGTGCCAGCAGTCCCTACAGGGGAGGTCGGAATTGGGACACTGAAGCTTTCTTT
d_gene: TRBD1
abundance: many
v_gene: TRBV6-2/TRBV6-3
len: 18
j_gene: TRBJ1-1

CDR3aa: CASSVDHRVAYGYTF
CDR3nt: TGTGCCAGCAGCGTAGACCATCGGGTGGCCTATGGCTACACCTTC
d_gene: NA
abundance: many
v_gene: TRBV9
len: 15
j_gene: TRBJ1-2

CDR3aa: CASSLAGAVYYGYTF
CDR3nt: TGTGCCAGCAGCTTAGCAGGAGCGGTCTACTATGGCTACACCTTC
d_gene: NA
abundance: many
v_gene: TRBV7-9
len: 15
j_gene: TRBJ1-2